This T cell receptor (beta chain) was identified in a study of blood T cells in healthy people across ages. V shed 6 bases, J shed 0 bases, and the junction held 5 bases outside the gene matches. CDR3 length: 14 amino acids. Germline values: CDR1 DFQATT, CDR2 SNEGSKA (reference sequence). A sample-barcoded 5' primer and a J-beta primer mix were used in a second PCR of roughly 6 to 11 cycles. MiXCR, applied by TCRdb to the 5' RACE reads, yields one record per CDR3 protein. The repertoire consists of fewer than 900,000 distinct CDR3 sequences, with 49% occurring once and the leading ten covering roughly 34%. Turning to this clonotype: A much larger clone sits a single nucleotide away, making a read error possible.

The source material was blood. This TCR was recovered from a woman aged 60-75 years in good health. The chain carries TRBV20-1 and TRBJ2-4; TRBD1 matches at 7 bases. DNA for the CDR3: TGCAGTGCAGTGGGGACAGCAGCCAAAAACATTCAGTACTTC. As protein: CSAVGTAAKNIQYF.